Sequencing of this T cell receptor (beta chain) was carried out in a study of cytomegalovirus exposure and HLA in healthy donors. Donors likely had unrecorded immune exposures despite being nominally healthy when sampled. A remark on this clone: Antigen specificity is unknown.

Amplification used 60 Vbeta primers and 13 Jbeta primers. Sequencing was performed with immunoSEQ multiplex PCR; in TCRdb, only in-frame clones are kept and a portion is missing. The sample gives about 160,000 clones, about four fifths of which show up once; less than 15% is in the top ten. This CDR3 spans 12 amino acids. In germline, CDR1 is SNHLY, CDR2 FYNNEI. V was trimmed by 6 bases and J by 8 bases, leaving 13 bases between them. General study results and limits: A later analysis linked a missense DCLRE1C variant to TCR beta V- and J-gene trimming. There was a cluster of highly shared sequence variants that was likely a sequencing artifact. Evidence from a later analysis indicated that most CMV-associated TCR beta chains looked HLA-restricted.

The TCR sequence derives from a woman aged 45-60 years in good health and CMV-seronegative. The sequencing input was PBMCs. The J gene is TRBJ1-1, the V gene TRBV2; possibly TRBD1 for D (5 bases). The DNA for the CDR3 is TGTGCCAGCAGGGACTACCGGGACGAAGCTTTCTTT. It codes for CASRDYRDEAFF.